The present TCR beta chain was sequenced within a study of blood T cell repertoires in COVID-19. Overall study: The United States, Italy and Spain were the sources of the acute and convalescent COVID-19 samples. The cDNA or gDNA used as material had been derived from T cells, B-cell-depleted T cells, or PBMCs.

In the source study's methods: Estimation of nucleated cell counts was performed using reference gene primer amplification. Clones were sequenced by immunoSEQ multiplex PCR, and TCRdb holds only the in-frame ones, with some missing. V and J calls and clone size are given by that table; D and trimming were obtained from the DNA. The repertoire holds tens of thousands of clones, with roughly three quarters as singletons. CDR3 length: 15 residues. J gave up 7 bases and V 3 bases, and 9 bases lay outside the gene matches. Germline V gene sequence: CDR1 GTSNPN, CDR2 SVGIG (reference sequence). This sequence originates from a man between 65 and 80 years old with active or convalescent COVID-19. Specimen: peripheral blood. V and J are TRBV30 and TRBJ2-5, with TRBD1 matching over 12 bases. The CDR3 is CAWSPGTGGLGTQYF. As DNA, the CDR3 is TGTGCCTGGAGCCCAGGGACAGGGGGCCTGGGGACCCAGTACTTC.